One T cell receptor (beta chain) is described in this entry. Its antigen remains unknown. PCR amplification relied on 60 Vbeta primers (plus 13 Jbeta primers). The repertoire was sequenced with immunoSEQ multiplex PCR; TCRdb's copy has only in-frame clones and lacks some. The sample includes 55,000 to 65,000 clones, about 85% of them seen just once. This record comes from a study of cytomegalovirus exposure and HLA in healthy donors. Study observations and caveats: It was reported in a later analysis that an Asian-associated ancestry cluster showed fewer N-insertions than the approximately 670-donor mean. In an earlier analysis, about 87% or about 30%: the productive usage of most TCR beta V segments. Exclusion applied to some V segments, including TRBV6-2 and TRBV6-3, as they were indistinguishable.

The CDR3 covers 14 residues. Germline V gene sequence: CDR1 SGHNT, CDR2 YYREEE (reference sequence). V gave up 1 base and J gave up 4 bases, with 11 bases separating them. The J gene is TRBJ2-5, the V gene TRBV5-4; perhaps TRBD2 as D (5 bases). Input material: PBMCs. The receptor's source is a female donor in good health and CMV-seronegative. Written as DNA, the CDR3 is TGTGCCAGCAGCTTGCCCCTCGCGGGAGAGACCCAGTACTTC. Encoded protein: CASSLPLAGETQYF.